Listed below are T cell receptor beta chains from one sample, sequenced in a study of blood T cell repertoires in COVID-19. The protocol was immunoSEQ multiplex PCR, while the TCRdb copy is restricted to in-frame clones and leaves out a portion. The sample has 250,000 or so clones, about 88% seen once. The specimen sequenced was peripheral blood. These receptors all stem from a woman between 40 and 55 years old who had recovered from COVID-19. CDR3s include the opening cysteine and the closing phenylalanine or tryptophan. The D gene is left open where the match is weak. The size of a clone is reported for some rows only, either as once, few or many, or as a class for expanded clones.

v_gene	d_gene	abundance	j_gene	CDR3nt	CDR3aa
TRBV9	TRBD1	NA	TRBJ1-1	TGTGCCAGCAGCCGGGACAGGGGGCGCGACACTGAAGCTTTCTTT	CASSRDRGRDTEAFF
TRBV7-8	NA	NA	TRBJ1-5	TGTGCCAGCAGCTTAGTTTTCAGAGGGCGCGATCAGCCCCAGCATTTT	CASSLVFRGRDQPQHF
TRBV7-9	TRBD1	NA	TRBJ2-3	TGTGCCAGCAGCACCCGGACAGGGAGTTTCGATACGCAGTATTTT	CASSTRTGSFDTQYF
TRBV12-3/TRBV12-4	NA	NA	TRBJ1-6	TGTGCCAGCAGTTACAGTTACTCACCCCTCCACTTT	CASSYSYSPLHF
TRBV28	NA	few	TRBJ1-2	TGTGCCAGCAGTCCCCCGGGGAGCTATGGCTACACCTTC	CASSPPGSYGYTF
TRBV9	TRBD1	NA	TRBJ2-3	TGTGCCAGCAGCGTGGACTCACCGGGACAGATAACAGATACGCAGTATTTT	CASSVDSPGQITDTQYF
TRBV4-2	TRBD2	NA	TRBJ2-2	TGTGCCAGCAGCCTGGAGGGCGGGGGGGCGAACACCGGGGAGCTGTTTTTT	CASSLEGGGANTGELFF
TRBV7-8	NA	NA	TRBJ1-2	TGTGCCAGCAGCCAATCCCAGGCAATTAACTATGGCTACACCTTC	CASSQSQAINYGYTF
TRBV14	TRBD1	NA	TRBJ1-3	TGTGCCAGCAGCCAAGGAGGGGGCAGGACCATATATTTT	CASSQGGGRTIYF
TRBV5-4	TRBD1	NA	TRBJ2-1	TGTGCCAGCAGCTTAGGACAGGGAGCGCAGTTCTTC	CASSLGQGAQFF
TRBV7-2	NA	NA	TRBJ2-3	TGTGCCAGCAGCTTAGGAAAGCGGACAGATACGCAGTATTTT	CASSLGKRTDTQYF
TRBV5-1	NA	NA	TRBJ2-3	TGCGCCAGCAGCTTGGGTTATCGAGTTGCAGATACGCAGTATTTT	CASSLGYRVADTQYF
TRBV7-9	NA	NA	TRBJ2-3	TGTGCCAGCAGCTTAGGAGGGATCACAGATACGCAGTATTTT	CASSLGGITDTQYF
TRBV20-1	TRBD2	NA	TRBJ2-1	TGCAGTGCTAGTAGTCTAGCGGGAGATAATGAGCAGTTCTTC	CSASSLAGDNEQFF
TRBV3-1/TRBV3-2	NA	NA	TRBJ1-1	TGTGCCAGCAGCCAAGTTACAAGGGGGACGTCCACTGAAGCTTTCTTT	CASSQVTRGTSTEAFF
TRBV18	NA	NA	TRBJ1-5	TGTGCCAGCTCACCAGGGGAGGATCAGCCCCAGCATTTT	CASSPGEDQPQHF
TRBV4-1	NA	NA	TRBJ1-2	TGCGCCAGCAGCCAAGATACAGACAGCTCCATGGACTATGGCTACACCTTC	CASSQDTDSSMDYGYTF
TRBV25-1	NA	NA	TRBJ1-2	TGTGCCAGCAGTGACACCAGGGGTACTTTCGGCTACACCTTC	CASSDTRGTFGYTF
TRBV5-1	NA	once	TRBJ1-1	TGCGCCAGCAGCTTTCAGGCGAACACTGAAGCTTTCTTT	CASSFQANTEAFF
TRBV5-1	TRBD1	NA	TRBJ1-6	TGCGCCAGCAGCAAAAGCCGGGACAGCTATAATTCACCCCTCCACTTT	CASSKSRDSYNSPLHF
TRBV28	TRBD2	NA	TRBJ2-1	TGTGCCAGCAGTTTAGCGGGAGGTGTGAATGAGCAGTTCTTC	CASSLAGGVNEQFF
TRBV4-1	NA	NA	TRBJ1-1	TGCGCCAGCAGCCAAGCGGGTGCCAGGGACACTGAAGCTTTCTTT	CASSQAGARDTEAFF
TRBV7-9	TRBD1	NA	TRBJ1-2	TGTGCCAGCAGCCTGGGACAGAACTATGGCTACACCTTC	CASSLGQNYGYTF
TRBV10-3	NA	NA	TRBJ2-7	TGTGCCATCAGTGAGGGGCCGGGATCCTACGAGCAGTACTTC	CAISEGPGSYEQYF
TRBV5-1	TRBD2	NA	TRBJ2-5	TGCGCCAGCAGCTTGGCCGAAGCGGGGGTTGAGACCCAGTACTTC	CASSLAEAGVETQYF
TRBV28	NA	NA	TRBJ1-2	TGTGCCAGCAGGAGCCCTAGAGGCTATGGCTACACCTTC	CASRSPRGYGYTF
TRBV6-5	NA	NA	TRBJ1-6	TGTGCCAGCAACCCAGGGGCTCGGAATTCACCCCTCCACTTT	CASNPGARNSPLHF
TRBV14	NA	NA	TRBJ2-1	TGTGCCAGCAGCTTTAGCGTCGAGCAGTTCTTC	CASSFSVEQFF
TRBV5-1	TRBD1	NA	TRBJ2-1	TGCGCCAGCGATCCGGACAGGGGGCTTAGCAATGAGCAGTTCTTC	CASDPDRGLSNEQFF
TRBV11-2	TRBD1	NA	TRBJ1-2	TGTGCCAGCAGCCCAGCCGGGACAGGGTACGGCTACACCTTC	CASSPAGTGYGYTF
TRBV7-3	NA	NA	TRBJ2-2	TGTGCCAGCAGCTTAAGTGAGGGGGCCGGGGAGCTGTTTTTT	CASSLSEGAGELFF
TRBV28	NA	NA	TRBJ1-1	TGTGCCAGCAGTTTTCCAGGCAGGGGGAACACTGAAGCTTTCTTT	CASSFPGRGNTEAFF
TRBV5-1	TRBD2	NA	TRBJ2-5	TGCGCCAGCAGCTTGGTTCTAGCGGGGGGTCAAGAGACCCAGTACTTC	CASSLVLAGGQETQYF
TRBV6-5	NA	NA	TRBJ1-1	TGTGCCAGCAGTTACGTGGCGAACACTGAAGCTTTCTTT	CASSYVANTEAFF
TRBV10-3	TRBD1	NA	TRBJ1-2	TGTGCCATCAGCCGGACAGGGGAGGACTATGGCTACACCTTC	CAISRTGEDYGYTF
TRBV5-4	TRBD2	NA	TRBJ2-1	TGTGCCAGCAGCTTGGTGGCAGCGGGGGACAATGAGCAGTTCTTC	CASSLVAAGDNEQFF
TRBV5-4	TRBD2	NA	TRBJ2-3	TGTGCCAGCAGCCAGAAGGTCGGCGGGAGTGGTGCAGATACGCAGTATTTT	CASSQKVGGSGADTQYF
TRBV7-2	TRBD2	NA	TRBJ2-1	TGTGCCAGCAGCTTAGGGACTAGCGGGAGCTACAATGAGCAGTTCTTC	CASSLGTSGSYNEQFF
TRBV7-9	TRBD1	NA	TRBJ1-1	TGTGCCAGCAGCTTAGGGGGACAGAGGACTGAAGCTTTCTTT	CASSLGGQRTEAFF
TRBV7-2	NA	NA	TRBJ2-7	TGTGCCAGCAGCTTATATGAGGGGGGGGCTTTTACCTACGAGCAGTACTTC	CASSLYEGGAFTYEQYF
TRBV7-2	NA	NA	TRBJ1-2	TGTGCCAGCAGCCCCAGAGGGGGGGTCACCTCTTACTATGGCTACACCTTC	CASSPRGGVTSYYGYTF
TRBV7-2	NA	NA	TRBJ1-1	TGTGCCAGCAGCTTAGAAACAGGGAGGAACACTGAAGCTTTCTTT	CASSLETGRNTEAFF
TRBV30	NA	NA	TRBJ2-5	TGTGCCTGGAGTGTGACCACTAGCTCCCAGTACTTC	CAWSVTTSSQYF